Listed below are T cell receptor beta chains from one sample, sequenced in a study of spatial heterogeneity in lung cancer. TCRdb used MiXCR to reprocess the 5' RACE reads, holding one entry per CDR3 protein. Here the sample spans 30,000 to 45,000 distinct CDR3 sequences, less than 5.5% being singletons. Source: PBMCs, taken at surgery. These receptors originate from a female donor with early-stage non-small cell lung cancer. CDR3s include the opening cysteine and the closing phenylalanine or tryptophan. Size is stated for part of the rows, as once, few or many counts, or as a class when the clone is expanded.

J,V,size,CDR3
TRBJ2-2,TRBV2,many,CASSESTGVQGELFF
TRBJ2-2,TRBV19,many,CASNSGATNTGELFF
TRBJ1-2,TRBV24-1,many,CATSDGQGRGYTF
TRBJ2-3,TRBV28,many,CASSLGRRGRGTDTQYF
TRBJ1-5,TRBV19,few,CASSITGVEQPQHF
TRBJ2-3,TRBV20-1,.,CSASGGLAGVSYTDTQYF
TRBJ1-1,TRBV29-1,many,CSVRDSGAFF
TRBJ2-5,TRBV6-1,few,CATRRDSQETQYF
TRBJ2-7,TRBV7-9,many,CASSPRPGEGSYEQYF
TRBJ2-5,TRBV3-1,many,CASSQVIGRPQYF
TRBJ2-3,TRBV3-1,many,CASSQDPLAGGPTDTQYF
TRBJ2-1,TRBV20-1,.,CSASRDGRNEQFF
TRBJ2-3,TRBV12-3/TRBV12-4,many,CASSLALAGADTQYF
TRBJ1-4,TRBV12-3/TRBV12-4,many,CASRPGGQGNEKLFF
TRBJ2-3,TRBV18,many,CASSPATLTDTQYF
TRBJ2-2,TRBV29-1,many,CSVWGGTTGELFF
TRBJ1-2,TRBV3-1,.,CASSHDSDRGGYGYTF
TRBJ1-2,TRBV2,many,CASLGGAGGYTF
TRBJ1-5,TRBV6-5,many,CASRKTGPYSNQPQHF
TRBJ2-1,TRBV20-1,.,CSARDSSRASWNEQFF
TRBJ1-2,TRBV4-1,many,CASSQGIGTGNYGYTF
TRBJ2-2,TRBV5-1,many,CASSRTDQWTGELFF
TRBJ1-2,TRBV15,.,CATSRDLGNGYTF
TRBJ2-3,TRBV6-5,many,CASSHRGRGFWDTQYF
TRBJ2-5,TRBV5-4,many,CASSFGSIAGGQETQYF
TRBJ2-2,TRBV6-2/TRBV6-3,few,CASSYNRATGELFF
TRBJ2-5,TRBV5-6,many,CASSTSGAQETQYF
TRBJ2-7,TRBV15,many,CATRGARGVDEQYF
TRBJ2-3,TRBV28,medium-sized,CASRGISSGNTDTQYF
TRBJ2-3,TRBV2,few,CASSEGSGTGWLDTQYF
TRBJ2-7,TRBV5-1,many,CASGQGSYEQYF
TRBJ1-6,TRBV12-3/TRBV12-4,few,CASTGYNSPLHF
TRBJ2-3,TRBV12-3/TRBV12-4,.,CASSLRTSGSPFADTQYF
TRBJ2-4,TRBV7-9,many,CASSQETVGLAKNIQYF
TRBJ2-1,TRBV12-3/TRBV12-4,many,CASSLSQREYEQFF
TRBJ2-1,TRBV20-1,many,CSTGNYNEQFF
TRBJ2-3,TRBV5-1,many,CASSLGDLVDTQYF
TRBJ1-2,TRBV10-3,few,CAISELGTGNYGYTF
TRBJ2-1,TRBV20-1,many,CSARDLGGSSYNEQFF